These 10 T cell receptor beta chains originate from one sample sequenced in a study of cytomegalovirus exposure and HLA in healthy donors. With 60 Vbeta and 13 Jbeta primers, the PCR was carried out. The repertoire was sequenced with immunoSEQ multiplex PCR; TCRdb's copy has only in-frame clones and lacks some. The sample lists about 70,000 clones, approximately 78% occurring once. Sequenced sample: PBMCs. Receptors were obtained from a girl aged 5-17 years in good health and CMV-seropositive.

This clone has only a few counts. The chain joins TRBV5-4 to TRBJ1-1; TRBD1 is a possible D gene (6 bases). Germline CDR1 is SGHNT and CDR2 is YYREEE (reference sequence). The CDR3 sequence is 15 residues long. V lost 3 bases and J 2 bases, leaving 14 bases between the germline ends. The CDR3 spells CASSSKRQVNTEAFF. Written as DNA, the CDR3 is TGTGCCAGCAGCTCGAAACGACAGGTTAACACTGAAGCTTTCTTT.

This chain links TRBV20-1 with TRBJ2-7; the D is unclear. The CDR3 has 11 amino acids. CDR1 DFQATT and CDR2 SNEGSKA come from the germline V gene (reference sequence). Trimming took 6 bases from V and 9 from J, leaving 15 bases between them. The CDR3 DNA reads TGCAGTGCCATCAAGCGAGTCGGGCAGTACTTC. Protein: CSAIKRVGQYF.

The rearrangement joins TRBV5-4 to TRBJ1-1; tentative D call: TRBD1 (6 bases). CDR1 is SGHNT and CDR2 is YYREEE in the germline V gene (reference sequence). The V end lost 4 bases, the J end lost 0 bases, and 10 bases lay between the germline ends. The CDR3 sequence is 14 residues long. The CDR3 region has the DNA TGTGCCAGCAGCCGGACAGTCATGAACACTGAAGCTTTCTTT. Its protein product is CASSRTVMNTEAFF.

This rearrangement joins TRBV28 to TRBJ1-5; D ambiguous. This CDR3 comprises 15 residues. Germline CDR1 reads MDHEN; CDR2 reads SYDVKM. V lost 6 bases, J lost 5 bases, and 17 bases lay in between. CDR3 bases: TGTGCCAGCAGCTCCCCCCAGGTTTCTCATCAGCCCCAGCATTTT. It is translated as CASSSPQVSHQPQHF.

The rearrangement uses TRBV10-3 and TRBJ1-1; possibly TRBD1 for D (6 bases). V dropped 10 bases and J dropped 5 bases, with 17 bases sitting between them. Germline CDR1 and CDR2: ENHRY and SYGVKD. The CDR3 consists of 13 residues. The CDR3 spells CASSDSLKTEAFF. The DNA for the CDR3 is TGTGCCAGTTCGGACAGCCTCAAGACTGAAGCTTTCTTT.

This clone appeared a few times. The chain is built from TRBV10-3 and TRBJ1-1; D ambiguous. Trimming removed 1 base from V and 0 bases from J, with 9 bases in between. This CDR3 has 15 amino acids. Germline V gene sequence: CDR1 ENHRY, CDR2 SYGVKD. CDR3 bases: TGTGCCATCAGTGAGTTCGGTTCTATGAACACTGAAGCTTTCTTT. Translating gives CAISEFGSMNTEAFF.

The chain carries TRBV2 and TRBJ2-2; D is perhaps TRBD1 (6 bases). The CDR3 runs to 13 residues. Between the trimmed V and J ends, which lost 8 bases and 6 bases, there was a span of 13 bases. Germline CDR1 and CDR2: SNHLY and FYNNEI. CDR3 sequence reads: CASRQGLAGELFF. The CDR3 DNA is TGTGCCAGCCGGCAGGGGCTAGCCGGGGAGCTGTTTTTT.

The V gene is TRBV30, the J gene TRBJ2-1; tentatively, D is TRBD2 (5 bases). This CDR3 spans 15 amino acids. The germline V gene has CDR1 GTSNPN and CDR2 SVGIG (reference sequence). Trimming removed 3 bases from V and 2 bases from J, with 14 bases in between. The CDR3 region has the DNA TGTGCCTGGAGCCCCCCTATGGAGGCCTACAATGAGCAGTTCTTC. Translated: CAWSPPMEAYNEQFF.

V and J are TRBV27 and TRBJ1-2; 7 nucleotides align to TRBD1. This CDR3 has 15 residues. The germline V gene has CDR1 MNHEY and CDR2 SMNVEV (reference sequence). V shed 4 bases and J 10 bases; nucleotides not matched to a gene: 15. As DNA, the CDR3 is TGTGCCAGCAGTTCAATAGACGGGACAGCGGTTGTCTACACCTTC. It specifies CASSSIDGTAVVYTF.

This clone is categorized as medium-sized. This rearrangement joins TRBV9 to TRBJ1-4; TRBD1 matches 8 bases. Germline V gene lookup returns CDR1 SGDLS and CDR2 YYNGEE. V lost 2 bases to trimming and J lost 8 bases; unmatched junction nucleotides: 5. The CDR3 is 14 amino acids. DNA of the CDR3: TGTGCCAGCAGCGTCCAGGGGGCTGGGGAAAAACTGTTTTTT. Translating it yields CASSVQGAGEKLFF.